Listed below are T cell receptor beta chains from one sample, sequenced in a study of identical twins. MiXCR was run by TCRdb on the 5' RACE reads, yielding one entry per CDR3 protein. The sample records about 520,000 distinct CDR3 sequences, 20% to 25% being singletons. In addition, the sample was reused for a study of T cells expressing NK-cell markers.

The source material was CD4+ T cells sorted from blood. All receptors come from a woman between 18 and 29 years old in good health. The CDR3 runs from the conserved cysteine through the conserved F or W. Each record gives: V gene, J gene, clone size, D gene, CDR3 protein, CDR3 DNA. The D gene is left open where the match is weak. Not all rows give a size; the values are once, few, many and, for expanded clones, a class.

V: TRBV20-1
J: TRBJ2-7
size: few
D: .
CDR3: CSGGSGYEQYF
DNA: TGCAGTGGGGGTAGCGGCTACGAGCAGTACTTC

V: TRBV4-3
J: TRBJ2-6
size: few
D: TRBD2
CDR3: CASSWASGSYSGANVLTF
DNA: TGCGCCAGCAGTTGGGCTAGCGGGAGTTATTCTGGGGCCAACGTCCTGACTTTC

V: TRBV20-1
J: TRBJ2-3
size: few
D: TRBD1
CDR3: CSARPGQGVSGDTQYF
DNA: TGCAGTGCTAGGCCGGGACAGGGGGTCTCCGGAGATACGCAGTATTTT

V: TRBV20-1
J: TRBJ1-4
size: .
D: TRBD1
CDR3: CSASLGDRGRLFF
DNA: TGCAGTGCAAGCCTGGGGGACAGGGGTAGGCTGTTTTTT

V: TRBV7-2
J: TRBJ2-5
size: few
D: .
CDR3: CASTPAEETQYF
DNA: TGTGCCAGCACCCCAGCCGAAGAGACCCAGTACTTC

V: TRBV20-1
J: TRBJ1-5
size: few
D: .
CDR3: CSAVPHRIGNQPQHF
DNA: TGCAGTGCTGTACCTCACAGGATTGGCAATCAGCCCCAGCATTTT

V: TRBV5-1
J: TRBJ2-1
size: few
D: .
CDR3: CASSMSDPYNEQFF
DNA: TGCGCCAGCAGTATGTCGGACCCCTACAATGAGCAGTTCTTC

V: TRBV3-1
J: TRBJ2-1
size: .
D: .
CDR3: CASSQGRIIDNEQFF
DNA: TGTGCCAGCAGCCAAGGCAGGATAATCGATAATGAGCAGTTCTTC

V: TRBV6-5
J: TRBJ2-1
size: few
D: .
CDR3: CASSYSLGRARAFF
DNA: TGTGCCAGCAGTTACTCATTAGGGCGGGCGCGGGCGTTCTTC

V: TRBV12-3/TRBV12-4
J: TRBJ2-5
size: few
D: TRBD2
CDR3: CASSFSGGAAETQYF
DNA: TGTGCCAGCAGTTTTAGCGGGGGGGCGGCGGAGACCCAGTACTTC

V: TRBV5-1
J: TRBJ2-1
size: .
D: TRBD2
CDR3: CASSPQRGVVHDNEQFF
DNA: TGCGCCAGCAGCCCGCAGCGGGGGGTTGTCCATGACAATGAGCAGTTCTTC

V: TRBV20-1
J: TRBJ2-1
size: many
D: TRBD2
CDR3: CSARERTSGIKQFF
DNA: TGCAGTGCTAGAGAAAGGACTAGCGGGATTAAGCAGTTCTTC

V: TRBV5-1
J: TRBJ1-2
size: many
D: .
CDR3: CASSLNADYGYTF
DNA: TGCGCCAGCAGCTTGAATGCGGACTATGGCTACACCTTC

V: TRBV5-1
J: TRBJ1-5
size: .
D: .
CDR3: CASSGGAGDEPQHF
DNA: TGCGCCAGCAGCGGGGGGGCAGGGGACGAGCCCCAGCATTTT

V: TRBV7-2
J: TRBJ2-7
size: .
D: TRBD1
CDR3: CASSLIPAGTASYEQYF
DNA: TGTGCCAGCAGCTTAATTCCAGCCGGGACAGCCTCCTACGAGCAGTACTTC

V: TRBV6-2/TRBV6-3
J: TRBJ2-7
size: .
D: .
CDR3: CASSYPNLGRDSYEQYF
DNA: TGTGCCAGCAGTTACCCCAACCTTGGCAGGGATTCCTACGAGCAGTACTTC

V: TRBV4-3
J: TRBJ2-1
size: many
D: .
CDR3: CASSRVQQVSYNEQFF
DNA: TGCGCCAGCAGCCGGGTACAGCAGGTCTCCTACAATGAGCAGTTCTTC

V: TRBV12-3/TRBV12-4
J: TRBJ2-1
size: .
D: TRBD2
CDR3: CASSSRLAEQFF
DNA: TGTGCCAGCAGTTCCAGACTAGCAGAGCAGTTCTTC

V: TRBV7-2
J: TRBJ2-1
size: few
D: .
CDR3: CASSPDWGAEEQFF
DNA: TGTGCCAGCAGCCCTGACTGGGGCGCGGAAGAGCAGTTCTTC

V: TRBV2
J: TRBJ2-7
size: .
D: .
CDR3: CASSVDTLYEQYF
DNA: TGTGCCAGCAGTGTTGACACTCTCTACGAGCAGTACTTC

V: TRBV12-3/TRBV12-4
J: TRBJ2-7
size: .
D: .
CDR3: CASSSSAGGRREQYF
DNA: TGTGCCAGCAGTTCGTCGGCAGGTGGGCGGAGGGAGCAGTACTTC

V: TRBV7-8
J: TRBJ2-1
size: few
D: .
CDR3: CASSSKRALAGNEQFF
DNA: TGTGCCAGCAGCTCAAAGAGGGCCCTTGCGGGGAATGAGCAGTTCTTC

V: TRBV7-9
J: TRBJ2-2
size: .
D: TRBD2
CDR3: CAELGLAGRPGELFF
DNA: TGTGCCGAATTGGGACTAGCGGGTCGTCCCGGGGAGCTGTTTTTT

V: TRBV12-3/TRBV12-4
J: TRBJ2-7
size: once
D: TRBD2
CDR3: CASSREVVYEQYF
DNA: TGTGCCAGCAGCCGGGAGGTTGTCTACGAGCAGTACTTC

V: TRBV5-1
J: TRBJ2-3
size: few
D: .
CDR3: CASLSPAGTDTQYF
DNA: TGCGCCAGCTTATCGCCGGCGGGCACAGATACGCAGTATTTT

V: TRBV6-2/TRBV6-3
J: TRBJ2-5
size: .
D: TRBD2
CDR3: CASSPGLAGDLQETQYF
DNA: TGTGCCAGCAGCCCAGGACTAGCGGGAGACCTACAAGAGACCCAGTACTTC

V: TRBV24-1
J: TRBJ2-4
size: few
D: .
CDR3: CATSDSGDVKNIQYF
DNA: TGTGCCACCAGTGATTCCGGGGATGTCAAAAACATTCAGTACTTC

V: TRBV20-1
J: TRBJ2-7
size: .
D: .
CDR3: CSARQGQRAPEQYF
DNA: TGCAGTGCTAGACAGGGACAAAGAGCTCCTGAGCAGTACTTC

V: TRBV20-1
J: TRBJ1-2
size: few
D: TRBD1
CDR3: CSAWDSTRYTF
DNA: TGCAGTGCTTGGGACAGTACCCGCTACACCTTC

V: TRBV10-3
J: TRBJ1-6
size: few
D: .
CDR3: CAISDKGRDNSPLHF
DNA: TGTGCCATCAGTGACAAGGGACGGGATAATTCACCCCTCCACTTT

V: TRBV12-3/TRBV12-4
J: TRBJ2-3
size: .
D: TRBD2
CDR3: CASSPAVQRGPGTDTQYF
DNA: TGTGCCAGCAGTCCCGCCGTCCAGCGGGGGCCGGGCACAGATACGCAGTATTTT

V: TRBV4-2
J: TRBJ2-2
size: few
D: TRBD2
CDR3: CASSQEWGGTGELFF
DNA: TGTGCCAGCAGCCAAGAGTGGGGGGGAACCGGGGAGCTGTTTTTT

V: TRBV12-3/TRBV12-4
J: TRBJ1-2
size: few
D: .
CDR3: CASSLVGLLNF
DNA: TGTGCCAGCAGTTTGGTGGGACTACTAAACTTC

V: TRBV7-2
J: TRBJ2-1
size: few
D: TRBD2
CDR3: CASSLSGTSPNEQFF
DNA: TGTGCCAGCAGCTTATCCGGGACTAGCCCAAATGAGCAGTTCTTC

V: TRBV20-1
J: TRBJ2-3
size: .
D: TRBD2
CDR3: CSAKRGPASLGTQYF
DNA: TGCAGTGCTAAGCGGGGCCCAGCATCATTAGGCACGCAGTATTTT

V: TRBV27
J: TRBJ2-3
size: few
D: .
CDR3: CASRPIISTDTQYF
DNA: TGTGCCAGCAGACCCATCATTAGCACAGATACGCAGTATTTT

V: TRBV7-2
J: TRBJ2-7
size: few
D: TRBD2
CDR3: CASSSQRESEQYF
DNA: TGTGCCAGCAGCTCCCAGCGGGAGAGCGAGCAGTACTTC

V: TRBV12-5
J: TRBJ2-3
size: .
D: .
CDR3: CASGSLAEDTQYF
DNA: TGTGCTAGTGGTTCGCTAGCTGAAGATACGCAGTATTTT

V: TRBV29-1
J: TRBJ2-5
size: many
D: .
CDR3: CSVYGTQSQETQYF
DNA: TGCAGCGTTTACGGGACACAGAGCCAAGAGACCCAGTACTTC

V: TRBV2
J: TRBJ2-1
size: .
D: TRBD1
CDR3: CASSATPETGAEQFF
DNA: TGTGCCAGCAGTGCCACCCCAGAGACAGGGGCGGAGCAGTTCTTC

V: TRBV20-1
J: TRBJ1-2
size: few
D: TRBD1
CDR3: CSARAPGQGTNYGYTF
DNA: TGCAGTGCTAGAGCTCCGGGACAGGGTACTAACTATGGCTACACCTTC

V: TRBV29-1
J: TRBJ1-4
size: .
D: .
CDR3: CSVSAGTEKLFF
DNA: TGCAGCGTTTCAGCGGGGACGGAAAAACTGTTTTTT

V: TRBV7-2
J: TRBJ1-4
size: .
D: .
CDR3: CASSLFGQREEKLFF
DNA: TGTGCCAGCAGCTTATTTGGACAAAGGGAGGAAAAACTGTTTTTT

V: TRBV11-3
J: TRBJ2-3
size: .
D: TRBD1
CDR3: CASSLAGQGKDTQYF
DNA: TGTGCCAGCAGCTTAGCCGGACAGGGCAAAGATACGCAGTATTTT

V: TRBV5-1
J: TRBJ2-6
size: .
D: .
CDR3: CASSFTASFSGANVLTF
DNA: TGCGCCAGCAGCTTTACGGCGTCGTTCTCTGGGGCCAACGTCCTGACTTTC

V: TRBV6-1
J: TRBJ2-7
size: few
D: TRBD2
CDR3: CASSKLAGVEQYF
DNA: TGTGCCAGCAGTAAACTAGCGGGAGTAGAGCAGTACTTC

V: TRBV20-1
J: TRBJ2-4
size: .
D: .
CDR3: CSAPNQGGGIQYF
DNA: TGCAGTGCCCCCAACCAGGGGGGCGGCATTCAGTACTTC

V: TRBV12-3/TRBV12-4
J: TRBJ1-1
size: few
D: .
CDR3: CASSFPRHPEAFF
DNA: TGTGCCAGCAGTTTTCCTCGGCACCCTGAAGCTTTCTTT

V: TRBV12-3/TRBV12-4
J: TRBJ1-2
size: few
D: .
CDR3: CASSLSRFYGYTF
DNA: TGTGCCAGCAGTTTGTCAAGATTCTATGGCTACACCTTC

V: TRBV2
J: TRBJ2-7
size: once
D: TRBD2
CDR3: CASKVGLAVPYEQYF
DNA: TGTGCCAGCAAGGTAGGACTAGCGGTTCCCTACGAGCAGTACTTC

V: TRBV20-1
J: TRBJ1-1
size: few
D: .
CDR3: CSAVGDPEAFF
DNA: TGCAGTGCTGTGGGAGACCCTGAAGCTTTCTTT

V: TRBV20-1
J: TRBJ2-3
size: .
D: .
CDR3: CSARVVPTDTQYF
DNA: TGCAGTGCCCGGGTAGTCCCCACAGATACGCAGTATTTT

V: TRBV5-1
J: TRBJ1-3
size: .
D: .
CDR3: CASSLWGESSGNTIYF
DNA: TGCGCCAGCAGCCTCTGGGGCGAAAGCTCTGGAAACACCATATATTTT

V: TRBV7-4
J: TRBJ2-5
size: .
D: .
CDR3: CATAARGGLVWGRPTQYF
DNA: TGTGCGACAGCGGCCCGAGGTGGATTAGTTTGGGGGCGACCGACCCAGTACTTC

V: TRBV3-1
J: TRBJ1-1
size: few
D: .
CDR3: CASSQAYRGRTEAFF
DNA: TGTGCCAGCAGCCAAGCGTATAGGGGTCGGACTGAAGCTTTCTTT

V: TRBV20-1
J: TRBJ2-2
size: few
D: TRBD2
CDR3: CSARDPWGEGNTGELFF
DNA: TGCAGTGCTAGAGATCCCTGGGGGGAGGGAAACACCGGGGAGCTGTTTTTT

V: TRBV7-8
J: TRBJ1-6
size: few
D: .
CDR3: CASSLVRYRGSPLHF
DNA: TGTGCCAGCAGCTTAGTCCGGTACCGGGGATCACCCCTCCACTTT